This T cell receptor (beta chain) was sequenced for a study of cytomegalovirus exposure and HLA in healthy donors. Study details: The roughly 100 million unique TCR beta sequences, from about 180 million T cells, were found by an earlier analysis.

PCR employed 60 Vbeta and 13 Jbeta primers. Sequencing used immunoSEQ multiplex PCR; TCRdb keeps in-frame clones, though not all of them. The repertoire holds about 180,000 clones, with over 65% as singletons. Germline V lookup: CDR1 SGHTA, CDR2 FQGTGA. The V end was cut by 5 bases, the J end by 6 bases, with 11 bases between. There are 13 residues in the CDR3. The chain joins TRBV7-3 to TRBJ2-1; D gene ambiguous. Specimen: PBMCs. The sequence derives from a young man in good health and CMV-seronegative. The CDR3 spells CASSPRLANEQFF. CDR3 DNA sequence: TGTGCCAGCAGCCCTCGACTCGCCAATGAGCAGTTCTTC.